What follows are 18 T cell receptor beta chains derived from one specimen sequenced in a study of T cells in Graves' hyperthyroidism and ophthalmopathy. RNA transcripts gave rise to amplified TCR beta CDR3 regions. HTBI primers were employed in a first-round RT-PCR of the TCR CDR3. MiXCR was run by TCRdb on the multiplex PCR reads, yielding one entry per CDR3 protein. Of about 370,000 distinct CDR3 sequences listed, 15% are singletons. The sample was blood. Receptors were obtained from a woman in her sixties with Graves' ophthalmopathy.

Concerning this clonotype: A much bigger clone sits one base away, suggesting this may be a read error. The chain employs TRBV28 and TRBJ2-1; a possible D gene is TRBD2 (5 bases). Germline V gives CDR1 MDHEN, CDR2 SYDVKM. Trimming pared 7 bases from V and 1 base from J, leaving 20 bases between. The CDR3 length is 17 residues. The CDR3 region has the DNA TGTGCCAGCACCCCCGGGAAGTGGGAGCGTTCCTACAATGAGCAGTTCTTC. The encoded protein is CASTPGKWERSYNEQFF.

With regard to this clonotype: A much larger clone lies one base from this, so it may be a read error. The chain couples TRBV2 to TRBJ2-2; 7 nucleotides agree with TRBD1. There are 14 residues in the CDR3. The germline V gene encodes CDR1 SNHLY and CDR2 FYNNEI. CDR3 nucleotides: TGTTCCGGTAGGGGGCGCGGGAACACCGGGGAGCTGTTTTTT. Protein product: CSGRGRGNTGELFF.

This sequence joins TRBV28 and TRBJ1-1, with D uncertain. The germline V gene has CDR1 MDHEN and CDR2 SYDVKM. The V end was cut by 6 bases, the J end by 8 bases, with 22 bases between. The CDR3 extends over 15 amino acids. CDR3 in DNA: TGTGCCAGCAGGCCTCCTACGGGTCCCTCTACGGAAGCTTTCTTT. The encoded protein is CASRPPTGPSTEAFF.

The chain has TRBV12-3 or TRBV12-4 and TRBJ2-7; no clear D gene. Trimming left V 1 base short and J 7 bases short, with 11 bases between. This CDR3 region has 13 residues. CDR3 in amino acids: CASSLGPPSEQYF. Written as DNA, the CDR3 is TGTGCCAGCAGTTTAGGTCCCCCGAGTGAGCAGTACTTC.

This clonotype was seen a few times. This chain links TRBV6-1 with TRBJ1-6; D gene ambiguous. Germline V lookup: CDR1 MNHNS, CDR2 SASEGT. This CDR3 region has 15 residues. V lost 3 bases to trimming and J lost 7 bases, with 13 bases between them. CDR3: CASSEYNSGNSPLHF. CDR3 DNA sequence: TGTGCCAGCAGTGAGTACAATAGCGGCAATTCACCCCTCCACTTT.

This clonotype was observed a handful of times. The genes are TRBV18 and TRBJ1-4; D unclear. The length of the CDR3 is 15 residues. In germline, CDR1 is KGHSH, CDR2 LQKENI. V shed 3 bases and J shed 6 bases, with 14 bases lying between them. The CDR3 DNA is TGTGCCAGCTCACCGACGGAGGCTCGAGATGAAAAACTGTTTTTT. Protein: CASSPTEARDEKLFF. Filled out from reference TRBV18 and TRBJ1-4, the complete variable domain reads NAGVMQNPRHLVRRRGQEARLRCSPMKGHSHVYWYRQLPEEGLKFMVYLQKENIIDESGMPKERFSAEFPKEGPSILRIQQVVRGDSAAYFCASSPTEARDEKLFFGSGTQLSVL.

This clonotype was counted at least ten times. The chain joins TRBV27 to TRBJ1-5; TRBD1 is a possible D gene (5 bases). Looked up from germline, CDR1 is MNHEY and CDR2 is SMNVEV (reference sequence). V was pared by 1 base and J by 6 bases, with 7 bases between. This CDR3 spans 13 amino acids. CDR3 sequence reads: CASSLYQGQPQHF. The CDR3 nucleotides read TGTGCCAGCAGTTTATATCAGGGTCAGCCCCAGCATTTT.

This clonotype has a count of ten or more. CDR3 nucleotides: TGTGCCAGCAGCTTATCATTCGGGGGACATCAGCCCCAGCATTTT. This translates into CASSLSFGGHQPQHF. The V and J genes are TRBV7-2 and TRBJ1-5; TRBD1 might be the D (5 bases). The CDR3 spans 15 residues. Trimming took off 2 bases at V and 5 bases at J, with 13 bases between the two ends. Per the germline V gene, CDR1 is SGHTA and CDR2 is FQGNSA.

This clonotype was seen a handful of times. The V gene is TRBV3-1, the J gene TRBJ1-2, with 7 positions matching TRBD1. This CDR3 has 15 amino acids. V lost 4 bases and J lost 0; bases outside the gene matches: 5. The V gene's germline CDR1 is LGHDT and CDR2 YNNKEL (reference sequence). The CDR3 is CASSPLGQPNYGYTF. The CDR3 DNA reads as TGTGCCAGCAGCCCACTGGGACAGCCTAACTATGGCTACACCTTC. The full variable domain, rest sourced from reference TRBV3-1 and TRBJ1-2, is DTAVSQTPKYLVTQMGNDKSIKCEQNLGHDTMYWYKQDSKKFLKIMFSYNNKELIINETVPNRFSPKSPDKAHLNLHINSLELGDSAVYFCASSPLGQPNYGYTFGSGTRLTVV.

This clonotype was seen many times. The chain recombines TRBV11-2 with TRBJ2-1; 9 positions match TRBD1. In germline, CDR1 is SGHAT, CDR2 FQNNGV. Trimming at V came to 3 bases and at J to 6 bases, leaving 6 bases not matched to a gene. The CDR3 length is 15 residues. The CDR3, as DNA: TGTGCCAGCAGCTTCCCGGGACAGGGTACCAATGAGCAGTTCTTC. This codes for CASSFPGQGTNEQFF.

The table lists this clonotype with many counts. For the CDR3, the DNA is TGTGCCAGCAGTTTTCTGTCCGCCTATAGCAATCAGCCCCAGCATTTT. It translates to CASSFLSAYSNQPQHF. The chain uses TRBV28 and TRBJ1-5; D unclear. V was pared by 3 bases and J by 0 bases, with 12 bases between. The germline V gene encodes CDR1 MDHEN and CDR2 SYDVKM. The CDR3 extends over 16 amino acids. The whole variable domain, remainder taken from reference TRBV28 and TRBJ1-5, is DVKVTQSSRYLVKRTGEKVFLECVQDMDHENMFWYRQDPGLGLRLIYFSYDVKMKEKGDIPEGYSVSREKKERFSLILESASTNQTSMYLCASSFLSAYSNQPQHFGDGTRLSIL.

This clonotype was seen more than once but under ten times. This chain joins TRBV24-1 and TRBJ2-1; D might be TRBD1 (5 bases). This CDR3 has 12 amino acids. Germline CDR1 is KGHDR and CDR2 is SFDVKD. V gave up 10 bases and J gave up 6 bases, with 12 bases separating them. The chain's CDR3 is CATSYQGNEQFF. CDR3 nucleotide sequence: TGTGCCACTTCCTACCAGGGCAATGAGCAGTTCTTC.

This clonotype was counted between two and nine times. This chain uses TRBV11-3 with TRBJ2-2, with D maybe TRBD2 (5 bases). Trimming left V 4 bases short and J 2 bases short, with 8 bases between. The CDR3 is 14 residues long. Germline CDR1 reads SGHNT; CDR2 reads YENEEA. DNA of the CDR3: TGTGCCAGCAGCTACGGACTCAACACCGGGGAGCTGTTTTTT. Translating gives CASSYGLNTGELFF. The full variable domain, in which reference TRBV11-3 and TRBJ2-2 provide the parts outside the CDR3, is EAGVVQSPRYKIIEKKQPVAFWCNPISGHNTLYWYLQNLGQGPELLIRYENEEAVDDSQLPKDRFSAERLKGVDSTLKIQPAELGDSAVYLCASSYGLNTGELFFGEGSRLTVL.

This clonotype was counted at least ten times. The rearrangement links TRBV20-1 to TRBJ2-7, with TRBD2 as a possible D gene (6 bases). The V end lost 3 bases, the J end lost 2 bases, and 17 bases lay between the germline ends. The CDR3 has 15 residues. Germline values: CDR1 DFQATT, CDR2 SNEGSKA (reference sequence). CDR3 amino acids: CSASSPGVSPYEQYF. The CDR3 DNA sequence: TGCAGTGCTAGTTCTCCGGGAGTGAGTCCCTACGAGCAGTACTTC.

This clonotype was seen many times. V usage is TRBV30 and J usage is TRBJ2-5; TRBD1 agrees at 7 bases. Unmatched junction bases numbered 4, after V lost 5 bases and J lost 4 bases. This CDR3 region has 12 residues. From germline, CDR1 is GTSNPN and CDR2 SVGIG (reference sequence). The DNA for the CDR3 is TGTGCCTGGGGGACAGTTAGAGAGACCCAGTACTTC. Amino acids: CAWGTVRETQYF.

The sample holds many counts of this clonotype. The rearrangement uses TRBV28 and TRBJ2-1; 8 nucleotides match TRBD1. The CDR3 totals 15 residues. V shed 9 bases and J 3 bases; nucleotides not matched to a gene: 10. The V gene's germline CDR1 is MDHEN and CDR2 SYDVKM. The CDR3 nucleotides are TGTGCCAGTAATTCCGGGACAGGTGTCTACAATGAGCAGTTCTTC. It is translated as CASNSGTGVYNEQFF.

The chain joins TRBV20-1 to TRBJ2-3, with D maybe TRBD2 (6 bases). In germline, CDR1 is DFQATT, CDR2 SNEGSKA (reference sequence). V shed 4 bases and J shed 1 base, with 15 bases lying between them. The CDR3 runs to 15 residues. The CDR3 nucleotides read TGCAGTGCTATACCCCACGGGGAGGGCACAGATACGCAGTATTTT. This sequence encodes CSAIPHGEGTDTQYF.

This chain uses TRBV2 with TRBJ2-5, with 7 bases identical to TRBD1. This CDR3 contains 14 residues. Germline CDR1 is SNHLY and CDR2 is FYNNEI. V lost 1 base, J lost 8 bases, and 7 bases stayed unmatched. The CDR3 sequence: CASSEGTGPITQYF. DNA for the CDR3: TGTGCCAGCAGTGAAGGGACAGGCCCCATAACCCAGTACTTC.